A single sample gave rise to the 3 T cell receptor beta chains below, sequenced in a study of CD8+ T cells in alopecia areata. Treatment described: oral pan-JAK inhibitor, 5-10 mg twice daily. As the sequencing template, cDNA was produced by extracting RNA and reverse transcribing it. Clones were sequenced by immunoSEQ multiplex PCR, and TCRdb holds only the in-frame ones, with some missing. The sample yields about 110,000 clones, around 50% seen once. The sequences come from CD8+ T cells sorted from blood, collected at week 24, from a patient treated with tofacitinib. All receptors derive from a human donor with alopecia areata.

This clone was seen once. The chain is built from TRBV15 and TRBJ1-4; D unresolved. Looked up from germline, CDR1 is LNHNV and CDR2 is YYDKDF (reference sequence). With 8 bases removed from V and 4 bases from J, the gap between germline ends came to 11 bases. There are 13 residues in the CDR3. CDR3 loop: CATRSLDNEKLFF. As DNA, the CDR3 is TGTGCCACCCGGAGCCTAGATAATGAAAAACTGTTTTTT.

This clone was counted a few times. The rearrangement links TRBV10-3 to TRBJ1-6, with D unclear. This CDR3 contains 13 residues. Germline-derived CDR1 and CDR2 are ENHRY and SYGVKD. Trimming removed 8 bases at V and 3 bases at J, with 8 bases between. CDR3 in amino acids: CAIRLDYNSPLHF. CDR3 sequence (DNA): TGTGCCATCCGGCTGGACTATAATTCACCCCTCCACTTT.

In its sample, this clone was seen a few times. V and J are TRBV7-8 and TRBJ2-5, with 14 bases aligning to TRBD2. J gave up 5 bases and V 5 bases, and 4 bases lay outside the gene matches. This CDR3 is built from 15 residues. Germline-derived CDR1 and CDR2 are SGHVS and FQNEAQ. The CDR3 DNA sequence: TGTGCCAGCAGCCTCCGACTAGCGGGGGGGGAGACCCAGTACTTC. Protein: CASSLRLAGGETQYF. Looking up the rest from reference TRBV7-8 and TRBJ2-5 gives the full variable domain: GAGVSQSPRYKVAKRGQDVALRCDPISGHVSLFWYQQALGQGPEFLTYFQNEAQLDKSGLPSDRFFAERPEGSVSTLKIQRTQQEDSAVYLCASSLRLAGGETQYFGPGTRLLVL.